This entry lists 3 T cell receptor beta chains sequenced from one sample in a study of T cells in tuberculosis (dated by TCRdb to between 2018 and 2020). The library was built by means of the immunoSEQ multiplex PCR assay. The immuneACCESS repertoire file appears here via TCRdb, limited to in-frame rearrangements. These files lack a portion of the clones; in checked studies, under half of the deficit traces to unresolved V genes, and the cause of the others is not known. Here the sample has roughly 29,000 clones; roughly 93% occur a single time. The ten largest clones capture 4% to 5.5% of the sample. The specimen was PBMCs. The receptors were sampled from a donor aged 10-29 years with latent tuberculosis or without tuberculosis infection.

The chain has TRBV19 and TRBJ2-5; 8 positions agree with TRBD1. This CDR3 has 14 amino acids. The ends lost 4 bases at V and 5 bases at J; junction bases unmatched: 6. Per germline, CDR1 LNHDA and CDR2 SQIVND (reference sequence). DNA of the CDR3: TGTGCCAGTAGTACCGGACAGGGTAGGGAGACCCAGTACTTC. It encodes CASSTGQGRETQYF.

The chain has TRBV2 and TRBJ1-4, with TRBD1 as a possible D gene (5 bases). The V end lost 4 bases, the J end lost 8 bases, and 14 bases lay between the germline ends. The V gene's germline CDR1 is SNHLY and CDR2 FYNNEI. The CDR3 sequence is 14 residues long. CDR3: CASSVAGGREKLFF. CDR3 sequence (DNA): TGTGCCAGCAGTGTGGCGGGGGGTAGGGAAAAACTGTTTTTT.

The rearrangement joins TRBV27 to TRBJ2-7; 7 nucleotides match TRBD2. Per the germline V gene, CDR1 is MNHEY and CDR2 is SMNVEV (reference sequence). The CDR3 sequence is 15 residues long. V shed 5 bases and J 2 bases; nucleotides not matched to a gene: 9. The CDR3 reads CASSRSGTPPYEQYF. The CDR3 coding sequence is TGTGCCAGCAGTCGAAGCGGGACTCCTCCCTACGAGCAGTACTTC.